This T cell receptor (beta chain) was profiled in a study of blood T cell repertoires in COVID-19. As for the study in general: COVID-19 samples, acute and convalescent, were from the United States, Italy and Spain. Nucleic acid was either cDNA or gDNA, and it came from T cells, B-cell-depleted T cells, or PBMCs.

Per the study methods: Amplification from reference gene primers served as the basis for estimated nucleated cell counts. Assay: immunoSEQ multiplex PCR; the TCRdb copy retains only in-frame clones and omits some. That table furnishes V, J and clone size, whereas the DNA furnished D and trimming. The sample has 200,000 to 300,000 clones, around 85% seen once. The sequence was obtained from a man in his fifties or sixties with acute or convalescent COVID-19. The sequencing sample was made of peripheral blood.

DNA for the CDR3: TGTGCCTGGAGTGTTGGACAGGGGGGAGGGGAGACCCAGTACTTC. It specifies CAWSVGQGGGETQYF. The chain uses TRBV30 and TRBJ2-5; TRBD1 matches at 10 bases. CDR1 and CDR2 from the germline V gene are GTSNPN and SVGIG (reference sequence). With V trimmed by 0 bases and J by 5 bases, 6 bases remained unmatched. This CDR3 spans 15 amino acids.